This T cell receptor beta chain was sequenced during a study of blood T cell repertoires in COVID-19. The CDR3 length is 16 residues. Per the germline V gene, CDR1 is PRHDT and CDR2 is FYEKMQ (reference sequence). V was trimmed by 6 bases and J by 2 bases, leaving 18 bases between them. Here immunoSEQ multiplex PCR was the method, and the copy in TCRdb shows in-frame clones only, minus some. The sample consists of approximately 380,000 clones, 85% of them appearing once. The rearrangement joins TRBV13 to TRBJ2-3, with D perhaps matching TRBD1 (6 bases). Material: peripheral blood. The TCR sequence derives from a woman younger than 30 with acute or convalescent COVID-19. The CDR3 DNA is TGTGCCAGCAGTAAACCGGCGACAGGTATCACAGATACGCAGTATTTT. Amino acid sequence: CASSKPATGITDTQYF.